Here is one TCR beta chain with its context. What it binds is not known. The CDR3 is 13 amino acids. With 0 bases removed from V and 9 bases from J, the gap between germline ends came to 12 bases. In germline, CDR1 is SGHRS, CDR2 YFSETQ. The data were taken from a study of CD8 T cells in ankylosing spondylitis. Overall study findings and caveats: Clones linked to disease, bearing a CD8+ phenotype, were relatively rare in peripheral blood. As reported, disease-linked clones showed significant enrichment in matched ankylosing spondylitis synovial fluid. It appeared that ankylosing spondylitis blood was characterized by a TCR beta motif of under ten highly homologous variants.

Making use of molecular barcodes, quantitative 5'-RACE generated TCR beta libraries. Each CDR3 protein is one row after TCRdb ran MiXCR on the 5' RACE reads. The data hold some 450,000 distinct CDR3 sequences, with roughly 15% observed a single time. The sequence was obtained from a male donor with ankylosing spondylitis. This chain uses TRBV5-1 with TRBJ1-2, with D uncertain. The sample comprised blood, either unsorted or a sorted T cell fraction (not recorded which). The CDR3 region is CASSLAARSSYTF. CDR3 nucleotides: TGCGCCAGCAGCTTGGCGGCGCGCTCGAGCTACACCTTC.